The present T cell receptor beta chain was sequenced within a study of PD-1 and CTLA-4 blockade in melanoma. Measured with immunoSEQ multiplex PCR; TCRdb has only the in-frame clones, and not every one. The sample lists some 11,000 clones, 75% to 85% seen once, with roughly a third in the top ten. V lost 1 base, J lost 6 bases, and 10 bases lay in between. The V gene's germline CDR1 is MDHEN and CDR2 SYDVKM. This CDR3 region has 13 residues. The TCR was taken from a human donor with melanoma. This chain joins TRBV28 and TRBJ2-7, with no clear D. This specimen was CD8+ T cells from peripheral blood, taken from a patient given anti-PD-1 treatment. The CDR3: CASSLSRVGEQYF. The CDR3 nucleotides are TGTGCCAGCAGTTTATCCCGGGTGGGCGAGCAGTACTTC.